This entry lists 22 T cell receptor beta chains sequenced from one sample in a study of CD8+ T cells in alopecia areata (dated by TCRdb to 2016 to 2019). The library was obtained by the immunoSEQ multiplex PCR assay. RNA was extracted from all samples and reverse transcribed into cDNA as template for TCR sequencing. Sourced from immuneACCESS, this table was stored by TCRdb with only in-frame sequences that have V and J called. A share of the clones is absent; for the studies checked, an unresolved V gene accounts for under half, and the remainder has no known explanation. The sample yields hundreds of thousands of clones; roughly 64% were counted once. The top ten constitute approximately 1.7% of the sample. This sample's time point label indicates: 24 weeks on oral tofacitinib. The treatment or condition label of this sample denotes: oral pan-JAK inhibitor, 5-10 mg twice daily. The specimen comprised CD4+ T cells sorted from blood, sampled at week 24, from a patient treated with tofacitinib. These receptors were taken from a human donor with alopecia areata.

For the CDR3, the DNA is TGCGCCAGCAGCCAAGATCGGTCCAGGGGAAGTGGTCAGCCCCAGCATTTT. It translates to CASSQDRSRGSGQPQHF. The rearrangement links TRBV4-1 to TRBJ1-5; D is possibly TRBD1 (6 bases). The length of the CDR3 is 17 residues. Germline V lookup: CDR1 MGHRA, CDR2 YSYEKL. V dropped 0 bases and J dropped 6 bases, with 18 bases sitting between them.

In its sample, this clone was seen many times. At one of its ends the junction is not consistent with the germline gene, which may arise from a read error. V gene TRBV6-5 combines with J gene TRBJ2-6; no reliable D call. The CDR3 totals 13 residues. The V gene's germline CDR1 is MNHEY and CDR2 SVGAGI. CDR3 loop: CASSDSGANVLTF. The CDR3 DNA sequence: TGTGCCAGCAGTGACTCTGGGGCCAACGTCCTGACTTTC.

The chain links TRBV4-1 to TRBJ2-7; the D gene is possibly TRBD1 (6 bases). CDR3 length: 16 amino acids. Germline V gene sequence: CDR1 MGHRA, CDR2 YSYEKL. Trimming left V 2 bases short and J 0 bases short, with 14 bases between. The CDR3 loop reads CASSQLRTASSYEQYF. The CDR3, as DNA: TGCGCCAGCAGCCAATTAAGGACAGCAAGCTCCTACGAGCAGTACTTC.

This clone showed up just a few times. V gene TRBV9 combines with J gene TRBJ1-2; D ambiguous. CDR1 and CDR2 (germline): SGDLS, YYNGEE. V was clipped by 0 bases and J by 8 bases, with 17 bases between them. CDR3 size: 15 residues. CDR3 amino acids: CASSVGRVAGEGYTF. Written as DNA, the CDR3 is TGTGCCAGCAGCGTAGGACGGGTGGCGGGAGAGGGCTACACCTTC.

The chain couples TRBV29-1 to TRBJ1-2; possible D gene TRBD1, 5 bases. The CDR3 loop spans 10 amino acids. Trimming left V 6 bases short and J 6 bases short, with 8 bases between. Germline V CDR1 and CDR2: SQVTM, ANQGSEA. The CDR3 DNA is TGCAGCGTCGGGGACGATGGCTACACCTTC. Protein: CSVGDDGYTF.

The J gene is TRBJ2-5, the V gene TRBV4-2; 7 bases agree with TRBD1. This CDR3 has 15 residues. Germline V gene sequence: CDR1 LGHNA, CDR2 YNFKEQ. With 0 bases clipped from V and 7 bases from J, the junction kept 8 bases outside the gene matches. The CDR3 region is CASSQDRGPEGTQYF. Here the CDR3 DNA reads TGTGCCAGCAGCCAAGATAGGGGGCCCGAGGGGACCCAGTACTTC.

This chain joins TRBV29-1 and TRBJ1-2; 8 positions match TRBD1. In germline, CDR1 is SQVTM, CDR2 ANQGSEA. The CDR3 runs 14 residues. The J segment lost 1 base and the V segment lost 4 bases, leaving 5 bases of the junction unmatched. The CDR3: CSVASTGDNYGYTF. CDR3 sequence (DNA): TGCAGCGTTGCGTCGACAGGGGATAACTATGGCTACACCTTC.

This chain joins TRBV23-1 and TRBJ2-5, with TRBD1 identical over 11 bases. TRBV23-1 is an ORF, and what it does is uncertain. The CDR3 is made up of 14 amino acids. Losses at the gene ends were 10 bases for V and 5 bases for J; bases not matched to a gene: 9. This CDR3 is CANPRDRGDETQYF. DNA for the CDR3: TGCGCCAACCCCCGGGACAGGGGGGACGAGACCCAGTACTTC.

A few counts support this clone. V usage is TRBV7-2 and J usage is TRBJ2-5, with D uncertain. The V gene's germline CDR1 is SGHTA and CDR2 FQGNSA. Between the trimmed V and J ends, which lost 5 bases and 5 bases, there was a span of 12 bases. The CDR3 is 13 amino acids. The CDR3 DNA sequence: TGTGCCAGCAGCGCTATCCTGGATGAGACCCAGTACTTC. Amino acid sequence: CASSAILDETQYF. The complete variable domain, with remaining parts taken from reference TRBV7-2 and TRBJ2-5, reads GAGVSQSPSNKVTEKGKDVELRCDPISGHTALYWYRQSLGQGLEFLIYFQGNSAPDKSGLPSDRFSAERTGGSVSTLTIQRTQQEDSAVYLCASSAILDETQYFGPGTRLLVL.

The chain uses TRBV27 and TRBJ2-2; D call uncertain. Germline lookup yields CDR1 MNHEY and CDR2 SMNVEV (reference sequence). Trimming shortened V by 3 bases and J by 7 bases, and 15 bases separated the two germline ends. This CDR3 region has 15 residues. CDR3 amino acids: CASSFLRGSGGELFF. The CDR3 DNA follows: TGTGCCAGCAGTTTTCTTCGCGGATCCGGCGGGGAGCTGTTTTTT.

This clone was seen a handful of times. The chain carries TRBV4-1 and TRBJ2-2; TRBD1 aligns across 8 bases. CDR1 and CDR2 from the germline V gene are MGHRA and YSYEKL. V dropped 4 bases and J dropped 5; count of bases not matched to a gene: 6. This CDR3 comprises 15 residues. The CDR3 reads CASSRGQGITGELFF. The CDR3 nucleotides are TGCGCCAGCAGCCGCGGACAGGGTATTACCGGGGAGCTGTTTTTT.

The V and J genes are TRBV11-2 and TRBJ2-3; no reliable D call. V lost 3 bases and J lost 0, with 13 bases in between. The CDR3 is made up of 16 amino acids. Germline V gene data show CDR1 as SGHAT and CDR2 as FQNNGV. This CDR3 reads CASSFGTHPSTDTQYF. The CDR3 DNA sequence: TGTGCCAGCAGCTTTGGAACACATCCCAGCACAGATACGCAGTATTTT.

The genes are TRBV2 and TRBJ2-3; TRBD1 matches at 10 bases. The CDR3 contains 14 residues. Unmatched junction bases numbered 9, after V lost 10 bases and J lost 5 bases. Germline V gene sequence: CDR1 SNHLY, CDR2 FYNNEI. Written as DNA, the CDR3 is TGTGCCACCCCCCGGGACAGGGGCATAGATACGCAGTATTTT. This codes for CATPRDRGIDTQYF. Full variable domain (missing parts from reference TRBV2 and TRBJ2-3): EPEVTQTPSHQVTQMGQEVILRCVPISNHLYFYWYRQILGQKVEFLVSFYNNEISEKSEIFDDQFSVERPDGSNFTLKIRSTKLEDSAMYFCATPRDRGIDTQYFGPGTRLTVL.

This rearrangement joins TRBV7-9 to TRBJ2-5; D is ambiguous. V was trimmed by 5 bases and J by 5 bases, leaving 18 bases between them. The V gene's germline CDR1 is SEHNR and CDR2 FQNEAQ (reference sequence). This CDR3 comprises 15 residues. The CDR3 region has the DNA TGTGCCAGCAGCCCCCTCATTTTCCGTTCCGAGACCCAGTACTTC. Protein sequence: CASSPLIFRSETQYF.

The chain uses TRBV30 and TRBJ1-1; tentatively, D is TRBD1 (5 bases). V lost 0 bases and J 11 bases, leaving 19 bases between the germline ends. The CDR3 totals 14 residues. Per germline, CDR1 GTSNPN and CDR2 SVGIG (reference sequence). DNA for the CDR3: TGTGCCTGGAGTGTACCGGGGGACTTCTCGGGGGCTTTCTTT. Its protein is CAWSVPGDFSGAFF. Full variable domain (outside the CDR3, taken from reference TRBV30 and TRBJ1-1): SQTIHQWPATLVQPVGSPLSLECTVEGTSNPNLYWYRQAAGRGLQLLFYSVGIGQISSEVPQNLSASRPQDRQFILSSKKLLLSDSGFYLCAWSVPGDFSGAFFGQGTRLTVV.

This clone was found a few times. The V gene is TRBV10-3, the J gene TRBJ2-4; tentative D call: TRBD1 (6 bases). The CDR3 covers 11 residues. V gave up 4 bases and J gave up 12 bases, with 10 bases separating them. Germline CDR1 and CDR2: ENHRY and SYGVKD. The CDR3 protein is CAISGGHNQYF. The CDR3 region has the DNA TGTGCCATCAGTGGGGGACACAATCAGTACTTC.

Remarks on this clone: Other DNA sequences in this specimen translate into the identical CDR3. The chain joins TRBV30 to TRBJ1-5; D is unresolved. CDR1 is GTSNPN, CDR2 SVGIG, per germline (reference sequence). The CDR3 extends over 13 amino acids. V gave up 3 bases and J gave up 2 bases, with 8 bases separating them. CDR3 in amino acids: CAWRGSGNQPQHF. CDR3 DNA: TGTGCCTGGAGGGGGTCAGGCAATCAGCCCCAGCATTTT.

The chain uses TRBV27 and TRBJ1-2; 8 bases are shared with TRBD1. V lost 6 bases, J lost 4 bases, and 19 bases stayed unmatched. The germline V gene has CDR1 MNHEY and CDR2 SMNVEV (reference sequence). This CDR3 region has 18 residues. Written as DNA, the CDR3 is TGTGCCAGCAGCTCTCGATATAAGGACAGGGAGGGTACCTATGGCTACACCTTC. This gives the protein CASSSRYKDREGTYGYTF.

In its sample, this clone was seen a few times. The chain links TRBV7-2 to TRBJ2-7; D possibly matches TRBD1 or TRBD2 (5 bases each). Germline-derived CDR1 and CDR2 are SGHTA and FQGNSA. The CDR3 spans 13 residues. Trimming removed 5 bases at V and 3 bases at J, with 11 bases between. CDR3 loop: CASSLGTVYEQYF. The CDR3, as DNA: TGTGCCAGCAGCCTTGGGACCGTCTACGAGCAGTACTTC. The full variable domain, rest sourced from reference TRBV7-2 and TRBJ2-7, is GAGVSQSPSNKVTEKGKDVELRCDPISGHTALYWYRQSLGQGLEFLIYFQGNSAPDKSGLPSDRFSAERTGGSVSTLTIQRTQQEDSAVYLCASSLGTVYEQYFGPGTRLTVT.

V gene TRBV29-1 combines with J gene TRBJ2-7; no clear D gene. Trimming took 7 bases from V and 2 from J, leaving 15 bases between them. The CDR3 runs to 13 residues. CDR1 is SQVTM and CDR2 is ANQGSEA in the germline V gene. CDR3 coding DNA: TGCAGCGCCGGGTCCGCCCCAGCCTACGAGCAGTACTTC. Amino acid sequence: CSAGSAPAYEQYF.

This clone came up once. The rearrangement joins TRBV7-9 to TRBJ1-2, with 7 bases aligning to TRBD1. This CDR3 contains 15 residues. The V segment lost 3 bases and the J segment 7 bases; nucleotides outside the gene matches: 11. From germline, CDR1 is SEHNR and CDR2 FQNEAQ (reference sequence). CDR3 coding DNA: TGTGCCAGCAGCTTCCTCGACAGGGAAGCCCTTGGCTACACCTTC. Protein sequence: CASSFLDREALGYTF.

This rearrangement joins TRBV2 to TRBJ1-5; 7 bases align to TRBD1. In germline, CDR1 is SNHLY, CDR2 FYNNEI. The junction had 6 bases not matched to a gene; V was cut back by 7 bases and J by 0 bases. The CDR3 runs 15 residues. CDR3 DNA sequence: TGTGCCAGCATGCGGACAGGTAATAGCAATCAGCCCCAGCATTTT. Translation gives CASMRTGNSNQPQHF.